The entry that follows covers one T cell receptor beta chain sequence. This could be a read error, since a much larger clone is one nucleotide away. Genomic DNA of unsorted samples came from approximately 100 million PBMCs. The germline V gene encodes CDR1 SGHDT and CDR2 YYEEEE. The CDR3 is made up of 17 amino acids. About 30,000 T cell genomes, or 250 to 300 ng DNA, went into unsorted PBMC replicate PCRs. How the authors handled the data: As immunoSEQ supplied junction-only sequences (without quality scores), filtering differed. Libraries were prepared by immunoSEQ multiplex PCR; TCRdb keeps only in-frame clonotypes and omits some of them. V, J and clone size reflect that table, while D and trimming were determined from the DNA. The sample carries hundreds of thousands of clones, approximately 71% recorded once. This specimen comes from a study of shared clonotypes between healthy human individuals.

The origin of this receptor is a middle-aged woman in good health. Some clones in this sample may be carry-over from other donors' samples. This chain connects TRBV5-6 to TRBJ2-6; 8 bases agree with TRBD2. The sequencing input was PBMCs. The CDR3 region has the DNA TGTGTCAGCAGCTTGGGACTAGAGGCCCCTGGGGCCAACGTCCTGACTTTC. It is translated as CVSSLGLEAPGANVLTF.